The present TCR beta chain was sequenced within a study of blood T cells in healthy people across ages. It was with a sample-barcoded 5' primer and a J-beta primer mix that a second PCR of roughly 7 to 12 cycles was run. Each single sample gave us at least 2.5 million CDR3-containing paired-end reads. TCRdb redid the calling of the 5' RACE reads with MiXCR, one entry per CDR3 protein. The sample holds more than 600,000 distinct CDR3 sequences, approximately 25% seen once. The sample was also reused in another study, on T cells of mothers and their children. From that paper: During the second PCR, the M1S primer introduced sample barcodes along with 2-4 random nucleotides.

The origin of this receptor is a boy aged 10-17 years in good health. Input material: blood.

The CDR3 region has the DNA TGCAGTGCTCCTGGCCTAGCCTACGAGCAGTACTTC. This encodes CSAPGLAYEQYF. This chain uses TRBV20-1 with TRBJ2-7; D gene ambiguous. This CDR3 region has 12 residues. With 5 bases removed from V and 2 bases from J, the gap between germline ends came to 10 bases. Germline V lookup: CDR1 DFQATT, CDR2 SNEGSKA (reference sequence).